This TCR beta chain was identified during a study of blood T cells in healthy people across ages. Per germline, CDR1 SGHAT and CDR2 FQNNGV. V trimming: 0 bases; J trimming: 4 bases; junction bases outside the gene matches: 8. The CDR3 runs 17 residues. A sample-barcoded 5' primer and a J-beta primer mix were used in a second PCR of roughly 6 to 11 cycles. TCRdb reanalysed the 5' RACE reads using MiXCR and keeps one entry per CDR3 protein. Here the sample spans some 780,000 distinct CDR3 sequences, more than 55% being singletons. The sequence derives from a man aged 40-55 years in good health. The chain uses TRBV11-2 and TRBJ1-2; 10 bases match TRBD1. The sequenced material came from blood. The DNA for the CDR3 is TGTGCCAGCAGCTTAGATTGGGCGGGACAGGGGACCTATGGCTACACCTTC. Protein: CASSLDWAGQGTYGYTF.